The clone carrying this T cell receptor (beta chain) came up once. Its target is not known. This specimen comes from a study of CD8 T cells in ankylosing spondylitis. Library preparation for TCR beta used quantitative 5'-RACE with molecular barcodes. TCRdb called the 5' RACE reads again in MiXCR, with one record for every CDR3 protein. The data hold 450,000 or so distinct CDR3 sequences, with roughly a quarter observed a single time. V was clipped by 6 bases and J by 7 bases, with 21 bases between them. The CDR3 runs to 15 residues. Germline values: CDR1 MGHDK, CDR2 SYGVNS. Regarding the study as a whole: The study identified a TCR beta motif of several highly homologous variants that appeared characteristic of ankylosing spondylitis blood. Those disease-linked clones were CD8+; they were also relatively rare in peripheral blood. Reports say disease-linked clones showed up significantly more in matched ankylosing spondylitis synovial fluid. In synovial fluid and blood from reactive arthritis, some motif variants were previously reported.

The sample taken for sequencing was blood, either unsorted or a sorted T cell fraction (not recorded which). The J gene is TRBJ2-5, the V gene TRBV25-1, with D perhaps being TRBD1 or TRBD2 (6 bases each). The sequence derives from a male donor with ankylosing spondylitis. The DNA of the CDR3 is TGTGCCAGCAGGACAAACGGGGGCGCCGGGGGGACCCAGTACTTC. Its translation is CASRTNGGAGGTQYF. The full variable domain, its missing parts supplied by reference TRBV25-1 and TRBJ2-5, is EADIYQTPRYLVIGTGKKITLECSQTMGHDKMYWYQQDPGMELHLIHYSYGVNSTEKGDLSSESTVSRIRTEHFPLTLESARPSHTSQYLCASRTNGGAGGTQYFGPGTRLLVL.